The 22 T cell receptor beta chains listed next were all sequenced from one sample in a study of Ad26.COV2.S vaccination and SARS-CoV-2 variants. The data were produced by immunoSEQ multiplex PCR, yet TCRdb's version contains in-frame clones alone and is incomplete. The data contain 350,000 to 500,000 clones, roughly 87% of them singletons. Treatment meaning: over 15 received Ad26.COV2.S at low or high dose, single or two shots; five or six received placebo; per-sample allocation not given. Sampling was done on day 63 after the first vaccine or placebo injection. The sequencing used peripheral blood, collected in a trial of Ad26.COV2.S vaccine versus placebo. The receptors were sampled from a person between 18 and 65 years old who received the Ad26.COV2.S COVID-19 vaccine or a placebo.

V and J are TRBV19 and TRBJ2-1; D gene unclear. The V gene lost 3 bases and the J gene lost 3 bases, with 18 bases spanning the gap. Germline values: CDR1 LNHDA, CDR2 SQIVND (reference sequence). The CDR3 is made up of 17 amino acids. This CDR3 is CASSMIQRTSNYNEQFF. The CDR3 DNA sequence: TGTGCCAGTAGTATGATTCAGAGAACATCGAACTACAATGAGCAGTTCTTC.

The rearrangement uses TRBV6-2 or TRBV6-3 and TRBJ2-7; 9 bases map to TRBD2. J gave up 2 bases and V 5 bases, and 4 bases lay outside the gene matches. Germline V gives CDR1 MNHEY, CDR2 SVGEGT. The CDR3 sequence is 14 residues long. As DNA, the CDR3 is TGTGCCAGCAGTGACGGACTAGCGCCCTACGAGCAGTACGTC. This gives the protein CASSDGLAPYEQYV.

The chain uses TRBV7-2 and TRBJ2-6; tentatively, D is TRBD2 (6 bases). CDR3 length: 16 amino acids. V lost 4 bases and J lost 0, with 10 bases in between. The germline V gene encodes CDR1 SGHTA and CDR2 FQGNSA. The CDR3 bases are TGTGCCAGCAGCTGGATGGAGGGCTCTGGGGCCAACGTCCTGACTTTC. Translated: CASSWMEGSGANVLTF. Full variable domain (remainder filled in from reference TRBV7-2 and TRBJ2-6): GAGVSQSPSNKVTEKGKDVELRCDPISGHTALYWYRQSLGQGLEFLIYFQGNSAPDKSGLPSDRFSAERTGGSVSTLTIQRTQQEDSAVYLCASSWMEGSGANVLTFGAGSRLTVL.

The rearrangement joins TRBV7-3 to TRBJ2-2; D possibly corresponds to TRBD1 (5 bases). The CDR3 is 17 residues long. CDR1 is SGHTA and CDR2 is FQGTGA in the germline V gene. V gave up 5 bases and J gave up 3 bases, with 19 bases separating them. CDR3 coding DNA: TGTGCCAGCAGCCCACCCCCGGGCAGGGCTGACACCGGGGAGCTGTTTTTT. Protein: CASSPPPGRADTGELFF.

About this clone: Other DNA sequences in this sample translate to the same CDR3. CDR3 protein: CASSLDSNTEAFF. The DNA of the CDR3 is TGTGCCAGCAGCCTCGACAGCAACACTGAAGCTTTCTTT. The chain has TRBV9 and TRBJ1-1; TRBD1 is a possible D gene (5 bases). The length of the CDR3 is 13 residues. Per germline, CDR1 SGDLS and CDR2 YYNGEE. The ends were cut back, 4 bases at V and 2 bases at J, with 9 bases in the middle. The variable domain in full, with the rest retrieved from reference TRBV9 and TRBJ1-1, is DSGVTQTPKHLITATGQRVTLRCSPRSGDLSVYWYQQSLDQGLQFLIQYYNGEERAKGNILERFSAQQFPDLHSELNLSSLELGDSALYFCASSLDSNTEAFFGQGTRLTVV.

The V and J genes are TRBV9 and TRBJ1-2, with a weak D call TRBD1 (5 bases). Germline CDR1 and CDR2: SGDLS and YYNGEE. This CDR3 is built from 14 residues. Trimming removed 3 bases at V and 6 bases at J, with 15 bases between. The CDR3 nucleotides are TGTGCCAGCAGCGCACAGGTCAACTATGATGGCTACACCTTC. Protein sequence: CASSAQVNYDGYTF.

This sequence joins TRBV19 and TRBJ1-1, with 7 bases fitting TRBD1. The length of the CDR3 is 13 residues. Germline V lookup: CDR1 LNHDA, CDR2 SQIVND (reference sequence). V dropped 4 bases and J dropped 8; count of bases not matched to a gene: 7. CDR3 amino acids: CASSTQTGAEAFF. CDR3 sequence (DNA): TGTGCCAGTAGTACTCAAACAGGGGCCGAAGCTTTCTTT.

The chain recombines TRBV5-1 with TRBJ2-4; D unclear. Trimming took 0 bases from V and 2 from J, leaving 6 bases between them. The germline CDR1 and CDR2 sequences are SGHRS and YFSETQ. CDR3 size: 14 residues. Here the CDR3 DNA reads TGCGCCAGCAGCTTGGTTGGGACCAAAAACATTCAGTACTTC. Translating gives CASSLVGTKNIQYF.

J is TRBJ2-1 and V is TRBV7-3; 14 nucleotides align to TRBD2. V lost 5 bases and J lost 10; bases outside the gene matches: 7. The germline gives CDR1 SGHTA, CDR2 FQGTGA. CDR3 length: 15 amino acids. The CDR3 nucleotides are TGTGCCAGCAGCCAGGGACTAGCGGGGGAACGGGAGCAGTTCTTC. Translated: CASSQGLAGEREQFF.

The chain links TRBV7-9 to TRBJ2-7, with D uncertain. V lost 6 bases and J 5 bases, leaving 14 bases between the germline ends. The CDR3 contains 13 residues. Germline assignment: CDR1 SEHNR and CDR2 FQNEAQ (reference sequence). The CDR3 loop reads CASRLDLQNEQYV. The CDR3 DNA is TGTGCCAGCAGGTTGGACCTTCAGAACGAGCAGTACGTC.

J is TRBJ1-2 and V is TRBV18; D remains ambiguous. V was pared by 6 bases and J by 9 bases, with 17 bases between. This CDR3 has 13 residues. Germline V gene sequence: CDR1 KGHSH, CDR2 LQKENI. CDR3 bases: TGTGCCAGCTCTCCCAACCCGACCGCCCGCTACACCTTC. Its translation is CASSPNPTARYTF.

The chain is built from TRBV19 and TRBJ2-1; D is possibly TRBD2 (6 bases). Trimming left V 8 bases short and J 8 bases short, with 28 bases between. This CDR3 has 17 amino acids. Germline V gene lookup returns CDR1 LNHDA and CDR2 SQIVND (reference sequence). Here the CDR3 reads CASRPPRDSLGGDEQFF. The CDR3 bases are TGTGCCAGTCGGCCACCGAGGGACTCCCTGGGGGGTGATGAGCAGTTCTTC.

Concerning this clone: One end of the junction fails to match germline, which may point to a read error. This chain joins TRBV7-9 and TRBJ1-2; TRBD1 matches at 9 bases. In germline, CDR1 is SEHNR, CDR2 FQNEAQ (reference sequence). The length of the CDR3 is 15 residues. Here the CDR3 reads CAGSIGTGIVKGYTF. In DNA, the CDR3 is TGTGCCGGCAGCATTGGGACAGGGATAGTAAAAGGCTACACCTTC.

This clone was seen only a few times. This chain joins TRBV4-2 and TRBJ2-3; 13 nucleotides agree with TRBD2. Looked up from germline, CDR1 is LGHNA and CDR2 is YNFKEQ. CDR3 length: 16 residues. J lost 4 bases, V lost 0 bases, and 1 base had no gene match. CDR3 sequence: CASSQDGTSGADTQYF. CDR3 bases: TGTGCCAGCAGCCAAGATGGGACTAGCGGGGCAGATACGCAGTATTTT.

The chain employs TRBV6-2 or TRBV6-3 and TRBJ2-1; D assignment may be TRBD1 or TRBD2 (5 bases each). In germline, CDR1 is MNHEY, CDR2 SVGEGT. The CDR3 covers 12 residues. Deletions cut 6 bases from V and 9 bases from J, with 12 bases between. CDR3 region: CASSWDAGEQFF. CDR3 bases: TGTGCCAGCAGCTGGGACGCCGGTGAGCAGTTCTTC.

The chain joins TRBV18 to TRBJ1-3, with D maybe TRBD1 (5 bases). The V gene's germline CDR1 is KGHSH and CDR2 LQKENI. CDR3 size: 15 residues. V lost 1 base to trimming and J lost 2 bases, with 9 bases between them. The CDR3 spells CASSPRADTGNTIYF. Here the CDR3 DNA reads TGTGCCAGCTCACCACGGGCGGACACTGGAAACACCATATATTTT.

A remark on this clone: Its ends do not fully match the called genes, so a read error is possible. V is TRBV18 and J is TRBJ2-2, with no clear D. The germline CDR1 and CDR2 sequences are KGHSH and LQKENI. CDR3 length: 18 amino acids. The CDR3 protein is CASSQRAQNVGSTGELFF. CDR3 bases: TGTGCCAGCTCACAAAGGGCACAAAATGTTGGAAGCACCGGTGAGCTGTTTTTT.

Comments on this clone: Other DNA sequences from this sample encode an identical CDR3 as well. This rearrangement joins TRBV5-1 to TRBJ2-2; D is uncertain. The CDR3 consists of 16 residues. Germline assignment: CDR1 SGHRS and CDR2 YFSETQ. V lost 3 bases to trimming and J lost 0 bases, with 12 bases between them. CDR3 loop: CASSSTRYTNTGELFF. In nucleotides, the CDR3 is TGCGCCAGCAGCTCGACCCGCTACACGAACACCGGGGAGCTGTTTTTT.

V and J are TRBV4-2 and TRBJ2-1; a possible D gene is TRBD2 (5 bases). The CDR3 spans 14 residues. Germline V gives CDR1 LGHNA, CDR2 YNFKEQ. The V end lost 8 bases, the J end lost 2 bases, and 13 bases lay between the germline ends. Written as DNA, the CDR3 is TGTGCCAGCGGATTAGAGGGTGCCTACAATGAGCAGTTCTTC. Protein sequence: CASGLEGAYNEQFF.

In nucleotides, the CDR3 is TGTGCCAGCAGCTTAGGGGGGCTGGACACAGATACGCAGTATTTT. Its protein product is CASSLGGLDTDTQYF. The chain couples TRBV11-3 to TRBJ2-3; tentative D call: TRBD1 (6 bases). The CDR3 consists of 15 residues. Germline V gene data show CDR1 as SGHNT and CDR2 as YENEEA. Trimming left V 1 base short and J 2 bases short, with 10 bases between.

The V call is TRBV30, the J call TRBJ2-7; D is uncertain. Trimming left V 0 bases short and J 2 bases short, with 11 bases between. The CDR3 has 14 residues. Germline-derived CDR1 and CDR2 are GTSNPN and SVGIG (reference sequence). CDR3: CAWSVRHPPYEQYF. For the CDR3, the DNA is TGTGCCTGGAGTGTTCGGCATCCCCCCTACGAGCAGTACTTC.

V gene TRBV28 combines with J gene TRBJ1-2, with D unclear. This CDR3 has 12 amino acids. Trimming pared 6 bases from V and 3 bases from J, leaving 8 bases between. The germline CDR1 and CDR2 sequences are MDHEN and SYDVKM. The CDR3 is CASSPSDYGYTF. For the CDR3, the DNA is TGTGCCAGCAGCCCCAGCGACTATGGCTACACCTTC.